This T cell receptor (beta chain) appears in the sequencing data of a study of cytomegalovirus exposure and HLA in healthy donors. Across the whole study: Unique TCRs from HLA-typed donors, approximately 80 million of them, were held in an early data release.

Both 60 Vbeta primers and 13 Jbeta primers went into the PCR. Original processing notes: In a later analysis, 70 million to 80 million unique TCR beta chains included roughly 11 million shared by two or more donors. The data were produced by immunoSEQ multiplex PCR, yet TCRdb's version contains in-frame clones alone and is incomplete. That table is the source of V, J and clone size, and D and trimming were worked out from the DNA. The repertoire has 120,000 or so clones, over 65% of them found once; the top ten carry 11%. This clone turned up a few times. Its antigen is not known. Study-level findings and limits: When the data were analyzed later, several of the most significant clusters appeared to be linked to common viral pathogens.

Germline trimming cut 4 bases from V and 0 bases from J; bases unmatched to any gene: 4. The CDR3 covers 15 residues. The germline V gene has CDR1 LGHNA and CDR2 YSLEER. Sequencing was performed on PBMCs. The chain couples TRBV4-3 to TRBJ2-7, with 9 bases identical to TRBD2. The clonotype originates from a woman between 45 and 60 years old in good health and CMV-seropositive. The CDR3: CASSLLAGDSYEQYF. The CDR3 DNA reads TGCGCCAGCAGCCTTTTAGCGGGAGACTCCTACGAGCAGTACTTC.